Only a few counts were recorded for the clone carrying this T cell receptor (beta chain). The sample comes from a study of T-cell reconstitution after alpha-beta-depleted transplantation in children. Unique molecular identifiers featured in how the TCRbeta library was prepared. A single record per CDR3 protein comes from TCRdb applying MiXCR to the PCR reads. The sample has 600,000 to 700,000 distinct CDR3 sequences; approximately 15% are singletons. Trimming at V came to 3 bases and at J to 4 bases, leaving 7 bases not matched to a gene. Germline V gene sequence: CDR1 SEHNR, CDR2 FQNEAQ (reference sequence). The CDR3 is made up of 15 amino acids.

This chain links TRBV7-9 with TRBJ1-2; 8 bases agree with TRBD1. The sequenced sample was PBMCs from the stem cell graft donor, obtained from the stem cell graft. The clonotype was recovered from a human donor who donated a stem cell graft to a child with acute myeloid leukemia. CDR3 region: CASSFGQGLPYGYTF. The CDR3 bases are TGTGCCAGCAGCTTCGGACAGGGACTCCCCTATGGCTACACCTTC.